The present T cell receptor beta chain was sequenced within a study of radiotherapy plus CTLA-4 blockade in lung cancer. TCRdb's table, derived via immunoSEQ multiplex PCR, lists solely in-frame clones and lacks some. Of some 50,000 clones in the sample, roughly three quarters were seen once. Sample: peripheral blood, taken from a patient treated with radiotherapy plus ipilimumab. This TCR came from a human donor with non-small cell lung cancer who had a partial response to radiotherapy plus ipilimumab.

The CDR3 sequence: CASSERGPSYF. The CDR3 region has the DNA TGTGCCAGCAGTGAGCGGGGGCCGAGCTACTTC. The chain recombines TRBV6-5 with TRBJ2-4; 8 nucleotides align to TRBD2. The ends lost 5 bases at V and 16 bases at J; junction bases unmatched: 7. Germline loops: CDR1 MNHEY, CDR2 SVGAGI. The CDR3 contains 11 residues.